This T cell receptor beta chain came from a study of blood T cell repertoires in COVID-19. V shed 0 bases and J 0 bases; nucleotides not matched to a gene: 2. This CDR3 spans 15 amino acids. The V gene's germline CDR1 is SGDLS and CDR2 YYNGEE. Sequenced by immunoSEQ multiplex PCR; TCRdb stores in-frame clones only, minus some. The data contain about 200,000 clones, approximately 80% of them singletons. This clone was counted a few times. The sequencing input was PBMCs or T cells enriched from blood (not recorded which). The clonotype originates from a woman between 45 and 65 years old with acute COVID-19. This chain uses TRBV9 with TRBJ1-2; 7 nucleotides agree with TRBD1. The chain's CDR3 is CASSVGQGANYGYTF. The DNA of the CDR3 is TGTGCCAGCAGCGTAGGGCAGGGGGCTAACTATGGCTACACCTTC.